The 15 T cell receptor beta chains below come from one sample, sequenced in a study of cytomegalovirus exposure and HLA in healthy donors. The PCR was carried out with 60 Vbeta primers and 13 Jbeta primers. Sequenced by immunoSEQ multiplex PCR; TCRdb stores in-frame clones only, minus some. The sample comprises about 90,000 clones, under 85% of which are singletons, and approximately 3% rests with the top ten. Input material: PBMCs. These receptors all come from a man younger than 40 in good health and CMV-seronegative.

The chain uses TRBV5-1 and TRBJ2-1; D perhaps matches TRBD1 (5 bases). Trimming cost V 6 bases and J 10 bases, with 20 bases left between them. Germline CDR1 is SGHRS and CDR2 is YFSETQ. The CDR3 contains 14 residues. The DNA for the CDR3 is TGCGCCAGCACCAAGACAGAGCTTCTGTCGGAGCAGTTCTTC. Its translation: CASTKTELLSEQFF.

The gene calls are TRBV27 and TRBJ2-2; the D gene is possibly TRBD1 (6 bases). Germline loops: CDR1 MNHEY, CDR2 SMNVEV (reference sequence). Trimming removed 7 bases at V and 7 bases at J, with 19 bases between. CDR3 length equals 15 residues. CDR3 DNA sequence: TGTGCCAGCATCGACTCCGGGACATACAGCGGGGAGCTGTTTTTT. Its protein is CASIDSGTYSGELFF.

This chain connects TRBV30 to TRBJ2-5, with D maybe TRBD1 (6 bases). The J call may be incorrect, as the DNA end agrees better with TRBJ2-7. CDR3 length equals 13 residues. CDR1 is GTSNPN, CDR2 SVGIG, per germline (reference sequence). CDR3: CAWTQGWNYEQYF. CDR3 nucleotide sequence: TGTGCCTGGACGCAGGGGTGGAACTACGAGCAGTACTTC.

J is TRBJ2-5 and V is TRBV5-6, with D possibly matching TRBD1 (6 bases). Germline assignment: CDR1 SGHDT and CDR2 YYEEEE. The CDR3 loop spans 15 amino acids. V dropped 2 bases and J dropped 10 bases, with 21 bases sitting between them. As DNA, the CDR3 is TGTGCCAGCAGCTTTGGGGGCAGGGAGACCCAACACCAGTACTTC. Translated, it gives CASSFGGRETQHQYF.

J is TRBJ2-3 and V is TRBV7-9, with 7 bases matching TRBD2. V dropped 5 bases and J dropped 2; count of bases not matched to a gene: 7. Germline loops: CDR1 SEHNR, CDR2 FQNEAQ (reference sequence). The CDR3 contains 15 residues. CDR3 amino acids: CASSPMGGDTDTQYF. The CDR3 DNA reads as TGTGCCAGCAGCCCCATGGGGGGGGACACAGATACGCAGTATTTT.

This rearrangement joins TRBV6-5 to TRBJ1-2; 8 bases fit TRBD1. The junction had 14 bases not matched to a gene; V was cut back by 6 bases and J by 8 bases. The CDR3 runs 15 residues. Germline V gene data show CDR1 as MNHEY and CDR2 as SVGAGI. The CDR3: CASRSTTMTGEGYTF. The CDR3 DNA reads as TGTGCCAGCAGGAGTACCACCATGACAGGGGAAGGCTACACCTTC.

This clone was observed a few times. The chain uses TRBV6-1 and TRBJ2-1; 8 bases agree with TRBD1. Germline V gene lookup returns CDR1 MNHNS and CDR2 SASEGT. Trimming cost V 3 bases and J 7 bases; bases outside gene matches: 8. There are 15 residues in the CDR3. This chain's CDR3 is CASSDPNDRGNEQFF. The CDR3 DNA reads as TGTGCCAGCAGTGACCCTAATGACAGGGGAAATGAGCAGTTCTTC.

This chain links TRBV7-2 with TRBJ1-2, with 9 bases that match TRBD1. V lost 2 bases and J lost 6; bases outside the gene matches: 7. CDR3 size: 15 residues. Germline V lookup: CDR1 SGHTA, CDR2 FQGNSA. The CDR3 loop reads CASSLSPGQGNGYTF. The CDR3 DNA reads as TGTGCCAGCAGCTTAAGTCCGGGACAGGGTAATGGCTACACCTTC.

This chain joins TRBV27 and TRBJ1-1; D is perhaps TRBD1 (6 bases). The V and J ends lost 3 bases and 1 base respectively, with 15 bases between them. This CDR3 comprises 16 residues. The germline V gene has CDR1 MNHEY and CDR2 SMNVEV (reference sequence). CDR3 protein: CASSFLGDISNTEAFF. For the CDR3, the DNA is TGTGCCAGCAGTTTCCTTGGGGACATCTCGAACACTGAAGCTTTCTTT.

This sequence joins TRBV5-4 and TRBJ1-3, with 8 bases matching TRBD1. The CDR3 sequence is 16 residues long. Germline trimming cut 4 bases from V and 0 bases from J; bases unmatched to any gene: 6. In germline, CDR1 is SGHNT, CDR2 YYREEE (reference sequence). The CDR3 DNA reads TGTGCCAGCAGCCCATGGACAGGGACCTCTGGAAACACCATATATTTT. Its protein product is CASSPWTGTSGNTIYF.

This clone showed up just once. V gene TRBV6-1 combines with J gene TRBJ2-6, with 8 bases that match TRBD1. The CDR3 has 16 residues. With V trimmed by 2 bases and J by 1 base, 1 base remained unmatched. Germline assignment: CDR1 MNHNS and CDR2 SASEGT. The CDR3 sequence: CASSEQGASGANVLTF. CDR3 DNA: TGTGCCAGCAGTGAACAGGGGGCTTCTGGGGCCAACGTCCTGACTTTC.

DNA for the CDR3: TGTGCCAGTAGTATAGCGTGGGGGCAGATCAATCAGCCCCAGCATTTT. It yields the protein CASSIAWGQINQPQHF. V usage is TRBV19 and J usage is TRBJ1-5; TRBD1 might be the D (6 bases). The CDR3 sequence is 16 residues long. Trimming stripped 1 base from V and 3 bases from J, with 13 bases between. Germline CDR1 is LNHDA and CDR2 is SQIVND (reference sequence).

This clone was detected only once. The chain recombines TRBV6-4 with TRBJ2-1, with 9 bases identical to TRBD1. From germline, CDR1 is MRHNA and CDR2 SNTAGT. J gave up 7 bases and V 6 bases, and 10 bases lay outside the gene matches. CDR3 size: 15 residues. CDR3 region: CASRAGTGSWNEQFF. The CDR3 DNA is TGTGCCAGCAGAGCCGGGACAGGGTCGTGGAATGAGCAGTTCTTC.

CDR3 nucleotides: TGTGCCAGCAGATCGGTTAGGAGGGGATACGAGCAGTACTTC. Encoded protein: CASRSVRRGYEQYF. The chain couples TRBV28 to TRBJ2-7; tentative D call: TRBD2 (6 bases). Trimming cost V 6 bases and J 4 bases, with 16 bases left between them. Per germline, CDR1 MDHEN and CDR2 SYDVKM. The length of the CDR3 is 14 residues.

The V call is TRBV4-1, the J call TRBJ2-7, with a weak D call TRBD1 (6 bases). The CDR3 is made up of 16 amino acids. CDR1 and CDR2 (germline): MGHRA, YSYEKL. Trimming removed 0 bases from V and 6 bases from J, with 18 bases in between. The CDR3 DNA sequence: TGCGCCAGCAGCCAAGAAGACTATACAGTCAGGGGCGAGCAGTACTTC. Its protein is CASSQEDYTVRGEQYF.